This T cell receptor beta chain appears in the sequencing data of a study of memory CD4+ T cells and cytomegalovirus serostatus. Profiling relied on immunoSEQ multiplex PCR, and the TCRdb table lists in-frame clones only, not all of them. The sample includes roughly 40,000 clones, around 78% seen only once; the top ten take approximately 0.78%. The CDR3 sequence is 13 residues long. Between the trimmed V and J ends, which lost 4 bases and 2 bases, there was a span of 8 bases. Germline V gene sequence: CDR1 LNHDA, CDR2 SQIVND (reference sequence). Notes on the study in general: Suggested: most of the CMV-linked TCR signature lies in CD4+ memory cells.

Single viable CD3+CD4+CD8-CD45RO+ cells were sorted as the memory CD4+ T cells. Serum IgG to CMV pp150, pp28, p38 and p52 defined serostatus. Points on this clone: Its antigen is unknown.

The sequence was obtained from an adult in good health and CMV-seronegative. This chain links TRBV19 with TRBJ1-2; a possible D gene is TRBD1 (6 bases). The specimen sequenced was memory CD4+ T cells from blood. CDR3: CASSTGANYGYTF. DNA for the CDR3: TGTGCCAGTAGTACAGGGGCCAACTATGGCTACACCTTC.